This TCR beta chain is from a study of blood T cell repertoires in COVID-19. On the study more broadly: The samples span acute and convalescent COVID-19 from the United States, Italy and Spain. Sample material is recorded as cDNA or gDNA derived from T cells, B-cell-depleted T cells, or PBMCs.

The count of this clone is one. The CDR3 consists of 14 residues. From germline, CDR1 is WSHSY and CDR2 SAAADI. Trimming left V 4 bases short and J 3 bases short, with 12 bases between. TCRdb's table, derived via immunoSEQ multiplex PCR, lists solely in-frame clones and lacks some. The table shows a few hundred thousand clones, with around 83% occurring only once. The rearrangement joins TRBV10-2 to TRBJ2-5; no firm D call. Sequencing was done on a sample of peripheral blood. The source of this sequence is a young man who had recovered from COVID-19. CDR3 sequence reads: CASSVITAEETQYF. The DNA of the CDR3 is TGCGCCAGCAGTGTTATAACAGCAGAAGAGACCCAGTACTTC.